This paragraph reports one T cell receptor beta chain. Its specificity is unknown. The sample originates from a study of regulatory T cells. There are 15 residues in the CDR3. V shed 6 bases, J shed 5 bases, and the junction held 7 bases outside the gene matches. Looked up from germline, CDR1 is MDHEN and CDR2 is SYDVKM. Study-wide results and caveats: Compared with controls, patient regulatory T-cell samples yielded roughly tenfold fewer unique productive reads. CD3G-deficient patients' regulatory T cells showed reduced Shannon diversity versus autologous conventional CD4+ and control regulatory cells.

The PCR used 52 TRBV and 13 TRBJ primers. Repertoires were generated with immunoSEQ multiplex PCR, while TCRdb's copy carries only in-frame clones and drops some. Of 3,000 to 4,000 clones in the sample, about 95% were seen once. Patients, 2 to 39 years old, had expanded memory T-cell proportions. Sequencing used CD4+ Tregs sorted from blood. The chain is built from TRBV28 and TRBJ2-5; 12 bases fit TRBD2. The clonotype originates from a person aged 18-29 years with CD3G deficiency. The CDR3 nucleotides are TGTGCCAGCAGGAACACCGGGACTAGCGGGGAGACCCAGTACTTC. Translation gives CASRNTGTSGETQYF.